This T cell receptor (beta chain) was recovered during a study of T cell responses to AZD1222 COVID-19 vaccine. The assay was immunoSEQ multiplex PCR, and TCRdb's table has in-frame clones only and misses some. The sample holds around 99,000 clones, nearly 90% seen once. The sample in question was peripheral blood, obtained 28 days after the second AZD1222 dose. The sequence was collected from an adult who received the AZD1222 COVID-19 vaccine.

In nucleotides, the CDR3 is TGTGCCATCAGCGCCACCGCCGAGGGGAGCAATGAGCAGTTCTTC. It yields the protein CAISATAEGSNEQFF. V gene TRBV10-3 combines with J gene TRBJ2-1; D is possibly TRBD1 or TRBD2 (5 bases each). Germline CDR1 and CDR2: ENHRY and SYGVKD. The CDR3 is made up of 15 amino acids. V was cut by 6 bases and J by 6 bases, with 18 bases left in between.